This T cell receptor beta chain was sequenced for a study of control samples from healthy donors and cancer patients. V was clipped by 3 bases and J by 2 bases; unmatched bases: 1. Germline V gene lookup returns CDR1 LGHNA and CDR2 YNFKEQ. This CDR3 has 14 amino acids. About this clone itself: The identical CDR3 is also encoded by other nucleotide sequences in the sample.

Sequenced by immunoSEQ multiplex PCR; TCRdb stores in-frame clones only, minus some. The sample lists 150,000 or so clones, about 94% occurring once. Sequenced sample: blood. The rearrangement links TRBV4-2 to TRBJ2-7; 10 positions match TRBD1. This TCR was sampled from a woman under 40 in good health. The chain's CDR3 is CASSQDRGTYEQYF. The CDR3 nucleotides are TGTGCCAGCAGCCAGGACAGGGGGACCTACGAGCAGTACTTC.